This T cell receptor beta chain derives from a study of CD8+ T cells in alopecia areata. V was cut by 0 bases and J by 1 base, with 7 bases left in between. Germline assignment: CDR1 SGHRS and CDR2 YFSETQ. The CDR3 totals 14 residues. Reverse transcription of extracted RNA yielded cDNA, which provided the sequencing template. Produced via immunoSEQ multiplex PCR; TCRdb's table is partial and in-frame only. The sample holds fewer than 150,000 clones; roughly 82% are singletons and the top ten take around 25%. Comment on this clone: The antigen is undetermined.

Study findings and constraints: When scalp samples are sequenced, resident alphabeta T cells of normal skin are also captured. It was observed that many expanded lesional clones persisted in scalp and blood during tofacitinib.

The treatment here: oral pan-JAK inhibitor, 5-10 mg twice daily. PBMCs yielded sorted CD4+ and CD8+ T cells. The rearrangement joins TRBV5-1 to TRBJ2-5; a weak D match, TRBD2 (6 bases). Sequenced material: CD8+ T cells sorted from blood, taken at week 4, from a patient treated with tofacitinib. The receptor's source is a human donor with alopecia areata. CDR3 nucleotide sequence: TGCGCCAGCAGCTTGGGGGACTCCCAAGAGACCCAGTACTTC. Protein: CASSLGDSQETQYF.